The next 32 T cell receptor beta chains were all read from a single sample in a study of cytomegalovirus exposure and HLA in healthy donors. In the PCR, 60 Vbeta and 13 Jbeta primers were used. The table came from immunoSEQ multiplex PCR; TCRdb's copy has only in-frame clones and leaves some out. The sample has 99,000 or so clones, roughly 79% seen once; the top ten hold about 5.8%. The specimen was PBMCs. Receptor source: a male donor in good health and CMV-seronegative.

This clone was recorded at least ten times. The CDR3: CASSQGLVLETQYF. DNA for the CDR3: TGCGCCAGCAGCCAGGGGCTCGTGTTGGAGACCCAGTACTTC. The V call is TRBV5-1, the J call TRBJ2-5, with a tentative D call TRBD1 (6 bases). This CDR3 has 14 amino acids. Germline CDR1 is SGHRS and CDR2 is YFSETQ. The V end was cut by 4 bases, the J end by 5 bases, with 15 bases between. The entire variable domain, with the rest obtained from reference TRBV5-1 and TRBJ2-5, is as follows: KAGVTQTPRYLIKTRGQQVTLSCSPISGHRSVSWYQQTPGQGLQFLFEYFSETQRNKGNFPGRFSGRQFSNSRSEMNVSTLELGDSALYLCASSQGLVLETQYFGPGTRLLVL.

The rearrangement joins TRBV11-1 to TRBJ2-5; 7 bases match TRBD1. The V gene end was trimmed by 3 bases and the J gene end by 4 bases; junction bases not matched to a gene: 8. Germline values: CDR1 SGHAT, CDR2 FQDESV (reference sequence). The CDR3 is 15 residues long. The CDR3 nucleotides are TGTGCCAGCAGCTTCAGACAGGGTGTTGGAGAGACCCAGTACTTC. This codes for CASSFRQGVGETQYF. Filled out from reference TRBV11-1 and TRBJ2-5, the complete variable domain reads EAEVAQSPRYKITEKSQAVAFWCDPISGHATLYWYRQILGQGPELLVQFQDESVVDDSQLPKDRFSAERLKGVDSTLKIQPAELGDSAMYLCASSFRQGVGETQYFGPGTRLLVL.

This clone was observed a few times. V usage is TRBV4-3 and J usage is TRBJ1-1; perhaps TRBD1 as D (6 bases). Per germline, CDR1 LGHNA and CDR2 YSLEER. Trimming pared 1 base from V and 3 bases from J, leaving 9 bases between. CDR3 length equals 14 residues. CDR3 region: CASSQGGLHTEAFF. The CDR3 DNA sequence: TGCGCCAGCAGCCAAGGGGGGCTTCACACTGAAGCTTTCTTT.

This clone came up a few times. This rearrangement joins TRBV7-3 to TRBJ2-1; 10 nucleotides agree with TRBD2. This CDR3 has 14 residues. In germline, CDR1 is SGHTA, CDR2 FQGTGA. V shed 8 bases, J shed 7 bases, and the junction held 8 bases outside the gene matches. The CDR3 DNA is TGTGCCAGCGCTCTAGCGGGAGTTCAGAATGAGCAGTTCTTC. Its protein product is CASALAGVQNEQFF.

The V gene is TRBV7-9, the J gene TRBJ2-3, with TRBD2 identical over 7 bases. Germline CDR1 reads SEHNR; CDR2 reads FQNEAQ (reference sequence). V lost 6 bases to trimming and J lost 2 bases; unmatched junction nucleotides: 11. The CDR3 has 16 residues. The CDR3 nucleotides are TGTGCCAGCAGAACAGAGACTAGCCGATACACAGATACGCAGTATTTT. Translating it yields CASRTETSRYTDTQYF.

This clone was found a few times. The chain recombines TRBV2 with TRBJ1-1, with D perhaps TRBD1 (6 bases). V lost 4 bases and J lost 9, with 18 bases in between. Germline V gene sequence: CDR1 SNHLY, CDR2 FYNNEI. The CDR3 totals 14 residues. The CDR3 is CASSGTIQGSQAFF. CDR3 bases: TGTGCCAGCAGTGGGACGATACAGGGATCCCAAGCTTTCTTT.

The chain joins TRBV7-3 to TRBJ2-3; the match to TRBD2 covers 7 bases. This CDR3 has 15 amino acids. The V and J ends lost 5 bases and 2 bases, in that order; junction bases with no gene match: 7. The germline CDR1 and CDR2 sequences are SGHTA and FQGTGA. This chain's CDR3 is CASSRAGRDTDTQYF. CDR3 nucleotide sequence: TGTGCCAGCAGCCGAGCGGGAAGAGACACAGATACGCAGTATTTT. Complete variable domain (other parts from reference TRBV7-3 and TRBJ2-3): GAGVSQTPSNKVTEKGKYVELRCDPISGHTALYWYRQSLGQGPEFLIYFQGTGAADDSGLPNDRFFAVRPEGSVSTLKIQRTERGDSAVYLCASSRAGRDTDTQYFGPGTRLTVL.

As DNA, the CDR3 is TGCGCCAGCAGCTTTGGTGGCACAGGGGGCGGCTACGAGCAGTACTTC. As protein: CASSFGGTGGGYEQYF. The chain has TRBV5-1 and TRBJ2-5, with 9 bases lining up with TRBD1. The DNA end lines up better with TRBJ2-7; the J call may be wrong. From germline, CDR1 is SGHRS and CDR2 YFSETQ. The CDR3 is made up of 16 amino acids.

The J gene is TRBJ2-5, the V gene TRBV7-2, with D unresolved. The CDR3 sequence is 11 residues long. Germline V gene sequence: CDR1 SGHTA, CDR2 FQGNSA. V dropped 4 bases and J dropped 5 bases, with 5 bases sitting between them. CDR3 sequence reads: CASSSTETQYF. In DNA, the CDR3 is TGTGCCAGCAGCTCGACTGAGACCCAGTACTTC.

The genes are TRBV28 and TRBJ2-5; D unclear. CDR1 and CDR2 (germline): MDHEN, SYDVKM. Between the trimmed V and J ends, which lost 1 base and 1 base, there was a span of 10 bases. This CDR3 is 15 amino acids long. The CDR3: CASSLLQASQETQYF. In DNA form, the CDR3 reads TGTGCCAGCAGTTTATTGCAGGCCAGCCAAGAGACCCAGTACTTC.

V and J are TRBV6-1 and TRBJ1-4; D remains unclear. V was shortened by 3 bases and J by 8 bases, with 19 bases between the two germline ends. The V gene's germline CDR1 is MNHNS and CDR2 SASEGT. The CDR3 length is 16 residues. The CDR3 DNA follows: TGTGCCAGCAGTGACCCCTATCGAGGGTTGGTCGAAAAACTGTTTTTT. This encodes CASSDPYRGLVEKLFF.

This chain uses TRBV13 with TRBJ2-7; a weak D match, TRBD2 (6 bases). Germline CDR1 PRHDT, CDR2 FYEKMQ (reference sequence). CDR3 length: 14 residues. The ends were cut back, 6 bases at V and 7 bases at J, with 19 bases in the middle. The CDR3 reads CASSRTGLRGEQYF. The CDR3 coding sequence is TGTGCCAGCAGTCGTACGGGACTCCGGGGGGAGCAGTACTTC.

The J gene is TRBJ2-7, the V gene TRBV7-3; unclear D gene. The CDR3 length is 14 residues. V lost 1 base and J 3 bases, leaving 10 bases between the germline ends. The germline V gene encodes CDR1 SGHTA and CDR2 FQGTGA. The CDR3 bases are TGTGCCAGCAGCTTAAACCCAGGCCTCTACGAGCAGTACTTC. This sequence encodes CASSLNPGLYEQYF.

The rearrangement links TRBV30 to TRBJ2-4, with D perhaps TRBD1 (6 bases). The CDR3 loop spans 12 amino acids. The V gene lost 3 bases and the J gene lost 14 bases, with 17 bases spanning the gap. The germline gives CDR1 GTSNPN, CDR2 SVGIG (reference sequence). As DNA, the CDR3 is TGTGCCTGGAGATCGGGTGGGACAAGGGAGTACTTC. It is translated as CAWRSGGTREYF.

This chain joins TRBV4-2 and TRBJ2-7; D remains ambiguous. The CDR3 loop spans 16 amino acids. The germline CDR1 and CDR2 sequences are LGHNA and YNFKEQ. V lost 0 bases and J 3 bases, leaving 15 bases between the germline ends. As DNA, the CDR3 is TGTGCCAGCAGCCAAGAGCCCACCTCTAACTACTACGAGCAGTACTTC. Encoded protein: CASSQEPTSNYYEQYF.

The sample holds one count of this clone. The chain combines TRBV19 with TRBJ2-1; possibly TRBD1 for D (6 bases). The CDR3 runs 14 residues. V gave up 5 bases and J gave up 9 bases, with 17 bases separating them. From germline, CDR1 is LNHDA and CDR2 SQIVND (reference sequence). The DNA of the CDR3 is TGTGCCAGTAGTCCGACAGGTCCGGGGAGTGAGCAGTTCTTC. It translates to CASSPTGPGSEQFF.

The V gene is TRBV4-3, the J gene TRBJ2-1; 8 nucleotides line up with TRBD2. The CDR3 has 16 amino acids. Germline V gene lookup returns CDR1 LGHNA and CDR2 YSLEER. After removal of 0 bases from V and 2 bases from J, the junction contained 3 bases not matched to a gene. As DNA, the CDR3 is TGCGCCAGCAGCCAAGATAAGGGACTAGCCTACAATGAGCAGTTCTTC. Its translation is CASSQDKGLAYNEQFF.

This sequence joins TRBV9 and TRBJ1-2, with D possibly TRBD1 on 5 matching bases. The CDR3 is 15 residues long. Germline CDR1 is SGDLS and CDR2 is YYNGEE. Trimming pared 4 bases from V and 0 bases from J, leaving 13 bases between. The CDR3 here is CASSLTDRANYGYTF. CDR3 DNA: TGTGCCAGCAGCCTCACTGACAGAGCTAACTATGGCTACACCTTC.

CDR3 sequence (DNA): TGTGCCAGCAGTTTACTGGGGAGAAACACTGAAGCTTTCTTT. It translates to CASSLLGRNTEAFF. The chain joins TRBV27 to TRBJ1-1; unclear D gene. Looked up from germline, CDR1 is MNHEY and CDR2 is SMNVEV (reference sequence). The CDR3 is made up of 14 amino acids. V was trimmed by 2 bases and J by 2 bases, leaving 9 bases between them.

CDR3 amino acids: CASSFERGQPQHF. The CDR3 DNA reads as TGTGCCAGCAGCTTCGAAAGGGGTCAGCCCCAGCATTTT. The chain recombines TRBV11-2 with TRBJ1-5; D is perhaps TRBD1 (5 bases). V was shortened by 3 bases and J by 6 bases, with 9 bases between the two germline ends. The CDR3 is 13 amino acids. Germline V gene data show CDR1 as SGHAT and CDR2 as FQNNGV.

V gene TRBV28 combines with J gene TRBJ2-1; a weak D match, TRBD2 (6 bases). V was trimmed by 4 bases and J by 8 bases, leaving 15 bases between them. The CDR3 length is 14 residues. CDR1 and CDR2 (germline): MDHEN, SYDVKM. The CDR3 DNA reads as TGTGCCAGCAGTTCGGACTTCCGGAGGGATGAGCAGTTCTTC. Protein: CASSSDFRRDEQFF.

This chain links TRBV7-2 with TRBJ1-2; maybe TRBD1 (6 bases). Between the trimmed V and J ends, which lost 5 bases and 6 bases, there was a span of 16 bases. This CDR3 is built from 14 residues. Germline CDR1 reads SGHTA; CDR2 reads FQGNSA. CDR3 bases: TGTGCCAGCAGCCGTTTCGGGGGGCCAAATGGCTACACCTTC. Its translation is CASSRFGGPNGYTF.

The chain is built from TRBV5-4 and TRBJ2-7; 8 bases match TRBD1. The CDR3 consists of 15 residues. Looked up from germline, CDR1 is SGHNT and CDR2 is YYREEE (reference sequence). With V trimmed by 0 bases and J by 6 bases, 8 bases remained unmatched. The DNA for the CDR3 is TGTGCCAGCAGCTTGGCAGGGCAGGGGGCCTTCGAGCAGTACTTC. This translates into CASSLAGQGAFEQYF.

The chain carries TRBV14 and TRBJ2-7; D might be TRBD2 (6 bases). Germline V gene lookup returns CDR1 SGHDN and CDR2 FVKESK. The V and J ends lost 1 base and 5 bases respectively, with 12 bases between them. The CDR3 runs to 14 residues. CDR3 sequence reads: CASSQVGREDEQYF. The CDR3 coding sequence is TGTGCCAGCAGCCAAGTTGGTAGGGAGGACGAGCAGTACTTC.

The chain employs TRBV7-2 and TRBJ1-1; possible D gene TRBD1, 5 bases. The CDR3 has 15 residues. Deletions cut 5 bases from V and 1 base from J, with 14 bases between. Germline V CDR1 and CDR2: SGHTA, FQGNSA. The CDR3 nucleotides are TGTGCCAGCAGCGACCAGCCCACAGGGAACACTGAAGCTTTCTTT. Translated: CASSDQPTGNTEAFF.

This clone has just a few counts. This rearrangement joins TRBV5-4 to TRBJ1-1; 7 bases line up with TRBD1. The germline V gene has CDR1 SGHNT and CDR2 YYREEE (reference sequence). V was clipped by 4 bases and J by 1 base; unmatched bases: 7. This CDR3 has 15 residues. CDR3: CASSPGQLENTEAFF. CDR3 bases: TGTGCCAGCAGCCCGGGACAGTTGGAGAACACTGAAGCTTTCTTT.

Remarks on this clone: One junction end disagrees with the germline gene, perhaps due to a read error. The rearrangement uses TRBV18 and TRBJ2-7; TRBD2 agrees at 7 bases. The germline V gene encodes CDR1 KGHSH and CDR2 LQKENI. This CDR3 is built from 14 residues. CDR3 sequence reads: CVSSLRDYSYEQYF. CDR3 DNA: TGTGTCAGCTCACTCCGGGACTACTCCTACGAGCAGTACTTC.

The chain uses TRBV7-6 and TRBJ2-3; a weak D match, TRBD2 (5 bases). From germline, CDR1 is SGHVS and CDR2 FNYEAQ. This CDR3 spans 12 amino acids. V was cut by 5 bases and J by 6 bases, with 9 bases left in between. CDR3 sequence reads: CASSRTSDTQYF. Written as DNA, the CDR3 is TGTGCCAGCAGCCGGACTTCTGATACGCAGTATTTT. The whole variable domain, remainder taken from reference TRBV7-6 and TRBJ2-3, is GAGVSQSPRYKVTKRGQDVALRCDPISGHVSLYWYRQALGQGPEFLTYFNYEAQQDKSGLPNDRFSAERPEGSISTLTIQRTEQRDSAMYRCASSRTSDTQYFGPGTRLTVL.

A few counts support this clone. CDR3 in DNA: TGTGCCAGCAGCTTGGATGAGCGGGTCTACGAGCAGTACTTC. Amino acids: CASSLDERVYEQYF. The chain is built from TRBV5-4 and TRBJ2-7, with a tentative D call TRBD2 (6 bases). Germline V gene data show CDR1 as SGHNT and CDR2 as YYREEE (reference sequence). V lost 0 bases and J 3 bases, leaving 10 bases between the germline ends. The CDR3 contains 14 residues.

The J gene is TRBJ2-1, the V gene TRBV19; a weak D match, TRBD1 (6 bases). There are 14 residues in the CDR3. Per the germline V gene, CDR1 is LNHDA and CDR2 is SQIVND (reference sequence). Trimming shortened V by 5 bases and J by 0 bases, and 8 bases separated the two germline ends. This CDR3 is CASSGTSSYNEQFF. The CDR3 DNA reads as TGTGCCAGTAGTGGGACATCCTCCTACAATGAGCAGTTCTTC.

This chain connects TRBV9 to TRBJ2-7; 7 nucleotides align to TRBD2. The V and J ends lost 3 bases and 5 bases, in that order; junction bases with no gene match: 17. Germline V gives CDR1 SGDLS, CDR2 YYNGEE. This CDR3 has 17 amino acids. CDR3 sequence (DNA): TGTGCCAGCAGCGCATTTGGGGCGGGAGTGAGGGTTGACGAGCAGTACTTC. Its translation is CASSAFGAGVRVDEQYF.

V is TRBV7-8 and J is TRBJ2-1; tentative D call: TRBD2 (5 bases). The CDR3 totals 15 residues. Germline lookup yields CDR1 SGHVS and CDR2 FQNEAQ. V lost 5 bases and J 7 bases, leaving 18 bases between the germline ends. The CDR3 coding sequence is TGTGCCAGCAGCCCAGAGGCTAGCAGAAGAAATGAGCAGTTCTTC. Protein: CASSPEASRRNEQFF. Full variable domain (rest looked up from reference TRBV7-8 and TRBJ2-1): GAGVSQSPRYKVAKRGQDVALRCDPISGHVSLFWYQQALGQGPEFLTYFQNEAQLDKSGLPSDRFFAERPEGSVSTLKIQRTQQEDSAVYLCASSPEASRRNEQFFGPGTRLTVL.